The next 21 T cell receptor beta chains were all read from a single sample in a study of blood T cell repertoires in COVID-19. The repertoire was sequenced with immunoSEQ multiplex PCR; TCRdb's copy has only in-frame clones and lacks some. The table records 200,000 to 250,000 clones, around 90% of them present only once. The sequenced sample consisted of PBMCs or T cells enriched from blood (not recorded which). The receptors shown here come from a man aged 25 to 40 who had recovered from COVID-19.

The V call is TRBV2, the J call TRBJ2-7; D is perhaps TRBD1 (6 bases). Germline lookup yields CDR1 SNHLY and CDR2 FYNNEI. The CDR3 spans 15 residues. The V end was cut by 6 bases, the J end by 3 bases, with 18 bases between. The DNA of the CDR3 is TGTGCCAGCAGAAACCCAGGGGAGAGGGTCTACGAGCAGTACTTC. It is translated as CASRNPGERVYEQYF.

V is TRBV7-9 and J is TRBJ1-2; D uncertain. The CDR3 loop spans 15 amino acids. Germline CDR1 reads SEHNR; CDR2 reads FQNEAQ (reference sequence). V was pared by 7 bases and J by 5 bases, with 20 bases between. The CDR3: CASTWARETIYGYTF. Written as DNA, the CDR3 is TGTGCCAGCACCTGGGCGAGGGAAACTATTTATGGCTACACCTTC.

This rearrangement joins TRBV3-1 (or the pseudogene TRBV3-2) to TRBJ2-1, with 9 bases lining up with TRBD2. The CDR3 totals 16 residues. J was trimmed by 8 bases and V by 4 bases; bases with no gene match: 12. Per germline, CDR1 LGHDT and CDR2 YNNKEL (reference sequence). In DNA form, the CDR3 reads TGTGCCAGCAGCCCCCGGGCGGGGCGGGGGGGCCATGAGCAGTTCTTC. This encodes CASSPRAGRGGHEQFF.

The V and J genes are TRBV28 and TRBJ2-5; D is possibly TRBD1 (5 bases). This CDR3 spans 13 amino acids. CDR1 and CDR2 from the germline V gene are MDHEN and SYDVKM. V lost 2 bases and J 2 bases, leaving 6 bases between the germline ends. The CDR3 reads CASSLDSQETQYF. In DNA form, the CDR3 reads TGTGCCAGCAGTTTAGACAGTCAAGAGACCCAGTACTTC.

The chain carries TRBV7-2 and TRBJ2-3; TRBD2 matches 10 bases. Germline V gene lookup returns CDR1 SGHTA and CDR2 FQGNSA. This CDR3 has 14 amino acids. Trimming at V came to 1 base and at J to 5 bases, leaving 0 bases not matched to a gene. The CDR3 sequence is CASSLGLAGDTQYF. Here the CDR3 DNA reads TGTGCCAGCAGCTTAGGACTAGCGGGAGATACGCAGTATTTT. Full variable domain (outside the CDR3, taken from reference TRBV7-2 and TRBJ2-3): GAGVSQSPSNKVTEKGKDVELRCDPISGHTALYWYRQSLGQGLEFLIYFQGNSAPDKSGLPSDRFSAERTGGSVSTLTIQRTQQEDSAVYLCASSLGLAGDTQYFGPGTRLTVL.

The chain couples TRBV7-3 to TRBJ2-1; tentative D call: TRBD2 (5 bases). Germline-derived CDR1 and CDR2 are SGHTA and FQGTGA. The CDR3 contains 14 residues. Trimming left V 5 bases short and J 2 bases short, with 10 bases between. CDR3 nucleotides: TGTGCCAGCAGCAGGTACGGGGCCTACAATGAGCAGTTCTTC. The encoded protein is CASSRYGAYNEQFF. Drawing the rest from reference TRBV7-3 and TRBJ2-1, the complete variable domain is GAGVSQTPSNKVTEKGKYVELRCDPISGHTALYWYRQSLGQGPEFLIYFQGTGAADDSGLPNDRFFAVRPEGSVSTLKIQRTERGDSAVYLCASSRYGAYNEQFFGPGTRLTVL.

This chain links TRBV5-4 with TRBJ2-1; D perhaps matches TRBD2 (5 bases). The germline V gene encodes CDR1 SGHNT and CDR2 YYREEE (reference sequence). V lost 4 bases, J lost 2 bases, and 13 bases lay in between. CDR3 size: 15 residues. The CDR3 spells CASSHAAETYNEQFF. The CDR3 bases are TGTGCCAGCAGCCATGCAGCGGAAACCTACAATGAGCAGTTCTTC.

This chain uses TRBV19 with TRBJ1-5; maybe TRBD1 (5 bases). This CDR3 is 16 amino acids long. Between the trimmed V and J ends, which lost 4 bases and 3 bases, there was a span of 16 bases. CDR1 and CDR2 (germline): LNHDA, SQIVND (reference sequence). CDR3 DNA sequence: TGTGCCAGTAGTAGGGGGGAGGGAACCCCCAATCAGCCCCAGCATTTT. Amino acids: CASSRGEGTPNQPQHF.

The chain uses TRBV13 and TRBJ1-2, with D tentatively TRBD1 (6 bases). V was pared by 5 bases and J by 5 bases, with 21 bases between. The CDR3 runs 16 residues. The germline V gene has CDR1 PRHDT and CDR2 FYEKMQ (reference sequence). In DNA form, the CDR3 reads TGTGCCAGCAGCCAAATGGGTGTACAGGGTACATATGGCTACACCTTC. Protein product: CASSQMGVQGTYGYTF.

This chain uses TRBV7-2 with TRBJ2-1; possibly TRBD2 for D (5 bases). Trimming took 6 bases from V and 7 from J, leaving 13 bases between them. This CDR3 is 13 amino acids long. The germline CDR1 and CDR2 sequences are SGHTA and FQGNSA. The CDR3 sequence is CASRALALNEQFF. In DNA, the CDR3 is TGTGCCAGCAGGGCGCTAGCCCTAAATGAGCAGTTCTTC.

CDR3 bases: TGTGCCACTGGACAGGGAGCGGCTCAGCCCCAGCATTTT. It translates to CATGQGAAQPQHF. The chain carries TRBV28 and TRBJ1-5, with 8 bases lining up with TRBD1. This CDR3 has 13 residues. The junction had 8 bases not matched to a gene; V was cut back by 10 bases and J by 6 bases. The germline V gene has CDR1 MDHEN and CDR2 SYDVKM.

The chain couples TRBV4-2 to TRBJ1-3; possibly TRBD1 for D (5 bases). This CDR3 spans 14 amino acids. CDR1 is LGHNA, CDR2 YNFKEQ, per germline. V lost 4 bases, J lost 3 bases, and 10 bases lay in between. The CDR3 here is CASSPDGGGNTIYF. The CDR3 DNA reads as TGTGCCAGCAGCCCAGACGGGGGTGGAAACACCATATATTTT.

The chain is built from TRBV19 and TRBJ1-2; 12 positions match TRBD1. V lost 3 bases to trimming and J lost 7 bases; unmatched junction nucleotides: 0. Germline V gene sequence: CDR1 LNHDA, CDR2 SQIVND (reference sequence). The CDR3 totals 13 residues. The CDR3 region has the DNA TGTGCCAGTAGTATGGGACAGGGGGCTGGCTACACCTTC. Amino acids: CASSMGQGAGYTF.

The V gene is TRBV5-1, the J gene TRBJ2-2, with TRBD1 identical over 9 bases. J was trimmed by 4 bases and V by 4 bases; bases with no gene match: 14. Germline loops: CDR1 SGHRS, CDR2 YFSETQ. This CDR3 comprises 18 residues. The CDR3 reads CASSLGYGGQGVTGELFF. The CDR3 DNA reads as TGCGCCAGCAGCCTGGGGTATGGGGGACAGGGCGTCACCGGGGAGCTGTTTTTT. The full variable domain, its missing parts supplied by reference TRBV5-1 and TRBJ2-2, is KAGVTQTPRYLIKTRGQQVTLSCSPISGHRSVSWYQQTPGQGLQFLFEYFSETQRNKGNFPGRFSGRQFSNSRSEMNVSTLELGDSALYLCASSLGYGGQGVTGELFFGEGSRLTVL.

The genes are TRBV18 and TRBJ2-5, with 8 bases fitting TRBD1. Trimming at V came to 2 bases and at J to 4 bases, leaving 6 bases not matched to a gene. The CDR3 consists of 15 residues. Germline V CDR1 and CDR2: KGHSH, LQKENI. The CDR3 spells CASSPFDGQGETQYF. The CDR3 coding sequence is TGTGCCAGCTCACCATTCGACGGACAGGGAGAGACCCAGTACTTC.

Points on this clone: This sample also contains other DNA sequences that code for the same CDR3. This chain connects TRBV5-6 to TRBJ1-3; D not resolved. Germline lookup yields CDR1 SGHDT and CDR2 YYEEEE. V gave up 2 bases and J gave up 0 bases, with 6 bases separating them. The CDR3 runs to 14 residues. The CDR3 loop is CASSFASSGNTIYF. The DNA for the CDR3 is TGTGCCAGCAGCTTCGCTAGCTCTGGAAACACCATATATTTT.

The genes are TRBV3-1 (or the pseudogene TRBV3-2) and TRBJ2-7; TRBD1 might be the D (5 bases). This CDR3 spans 15 amino acids. V shed 5 bases and J shed 3 bases, with 17 bases lying between them. The germline V gene has CDR1 LGHDT and CDR2 YNNKEL (reference sequence). The CDR3 DNA sequence: TGTGCCAGCAGCAACTCGGACACCAACATCTACGAGCAGTACTTC. Its protein product is CASSNSDTNIYEQYF.

V is TRBV27 and J is TRBJ2-2; D possibly corresponds to TRBD1 (6 bases). This CDR3 comprises 17 residues. V gave up 0 bases and J gave up 4 bases, with 15 bases separating them. Germline V lookup: CDR1 MNHEY, CDR2 SMNVEV (reference sequence). Here the CDR3 DNA reads TGTGCCAGCAGTTTATCTTTGCCAGGGGAACGCACCGGGGAGCTGTTTTTT. Translated, it gives CASSLSLPGERTGELFF.

V and J are TRBV2 and TRBJ2-3; no firm D call. The CDR3 runs to 12 residues. Germline CDR1 reads SNHLY; CDR2 reads FYNNEI. V lost 7 bases and J lost 3, with 8 bases in between. CDR3 nucleotide sequence: TGTGCCAGCAACCTCACTACAGATACGCAGTATTTT. This translates into CASNLTTDTQYF.

J is TRBJ2-3 and V is TRBV20-1, with no clear D. Trimming took off 3 bases at V and 8 bases at J, with 6 bases between the two ends. Germline assignment: CDR1 DFQATT and CDR2 SNEGSKA (reference sequence). This CDR3 has 10 amino acids. For the CDR3, the DNA is TGCAGTGCTAGTGACGTTACGCAGTATTTT. This codes for CSASDVTQYF.

This clone was observed a few times. J is TRBJ2-2 and V is TRBV30; D perhaps matches TRBD1 (5 bases). CDR1 GTSNPN and CDR2 SVGIG come from the germline V gene (reference sequence). V was trimmed by 1 base and J by 2 bases, leaving 11 bases between them. This CDR3 is 15 amino acids long. CDR3 region: CAWSGGIGNTGELFF. As DNA, the CDR3 is TGTGCCTGGAGTGGGGGCATCGGTAACACCGGGGAGCTGTTTTTT.